This T cell receptor beta chain comes out of a study of blood T cell repertoires in COVID-19. Generated by immunoSEQ multiplex PCR, the TCRdb table keeps only in-frame clones and is missing some. The table shows 60,000 to 75,000 clones, with more than 75% occurring only once. The CDR3 has 14 amino acids. The J segment lost 6 bases and the V segment lost 4 bases, leaving 2 bases of the junction unmatched. CDR1 is MDHEN and CDR2 is SYDVKM in the germline V gene. Specimen: peripheral blood. The receptor was isolated from a human donor in a cohort sampled during active COVID-19. V and J are TRBV28 and TRBJ2-1, with TRBD1 matching 11 bases. The DNA of the CDR3 is TGTGCCAGCAGTTGGGGACAGGGGGTCAATGAGCAGTTCTTC. Protein sequence: CASSWGQGVNEQFF.